One and the same sample provided the 32 T cell receptor beta chains below, sequenced in a study of blood T cell repertoires in COVID-19 (dated by TCRdb to 2019 to 2021). Preparation of the library involved the immunoSEQ multiplex PCR assay. TCRdb stores this immuneACCESS table with in-frame sequences only. Part of the clones is absent; in the studies checked, under half of the shortfall reflects unresolved V genes, and no reason is known for the rest. Present in this sample are fewer than 400,000 clones, approximately 90% of which were seen just once. The ten largest make up 10% of the sample. Sequenced material: PBMCs or T cells enriched from blood (not recorded which). The source of these receptors is a woman between 45 and 65 years old who had recovered from COVID-19.

The chain has TRBV29-1 and TRBJ1-1; no definite D call. Germline CDR1 reads SQVTM; CDR2 reads ANQGSEA. The CDR3 runs 13 residues. Trimming stripped 4 bases from V and 0 bases from J, with 9 bases between. The CDR3 loop reads CSVGPGMNTEAFF. CDR3 nucleotides: TGCAGCGTTGGGCCCGGGATGAACACTGAAGCTTTCTTT.

V is TRBV24-1 and J is TRBJ2-1; tentative D call: TRBD1 (6 bases). Trimming pared 5 bases from V and 5 bases from J, leaving 9 bases between. This CDR3 is 13 amino acids long. Germline V lookup: CDR1 KGHDR, CDR2 SFDVKD. The CDR3 DNA sequence: TGTGCCACCAGTGCTTACAGGGACAATGAGCAGTTCTTC. Its translation: CATSAYRDNEQFF.

In DNA form, the CDR3 reads TGTGCCAGCAGCCGGGACAGGGGGCATAACGGCTACACCTTC. Translating it yields CASSRDRGHNGYTF. V usage is TRBV5-6 and J usage is TRBJ1-2; TRBD1 agrees at 12 bases. Trimming removed 4 bases from V and 8 bases from J; junction bases left unmatched: 6. CDR1 is SGHDT and CDR2 is YYEEEE in the germline V gene. The CDR3 extends over 14 amino acids.

The chain joins TRBV19 to TRBJ2-7, with D perhaps TRBD2 (6 bases). This CDR3 has 16 amino acids. Germline V lookup: CDR1 LNHDA, CDR2 SQIVND (reference sequence). Trimming pared 3 bases from V and 2 bases from J, leaving 17 bases between. CDR3 sequence (DNA): TGTGCCAGTAGTATGAACTGGGGAGGCAGCGCCTACGAGCAGTACTTC. Amino acid sequence: CASSMNWGGSAYEQYF.

This chain uses TRBV7-6 with TRBJ1-4; D unclear. Germline loops: CDR1 SGHVS, CDR2 FNYEAQ. The CDR3 has 13 residues. With 4 bases removed from V and 4 bases from J, the gap between germline ends came to 7 bases. In nucleotides, the CDR3 is TGTGCCAGCAGCTCTGAACTTAATGAAAAACTGTTTTTT. Amino acid sequence: CASSSELNEKLFF.

This chain connects TRBV7-2 to TRBJ2-3; D ambiguous. The CDR3 is 14 amino acids. CDR1 is SGHTA and CDR2 is FQGNSA in the germline V gene. The ends were cut back, 1 base at V and 1 base at J, with 6 bases in the middle. The CDR3 spells CASSLVPGTDTQYF. The CDR3 DNA follows: TGTGCCAGCAGCTTAGTCCCAGGCACAGATACGCAGTATTTT.

The genes are TRBV5-1 and TRBJ2-5; the match to TRBD1 covers 9 bases. After removal of 0 bases from V and 6 bases from J, the junction contained 9 bases not matched to a gene. The germline gives CDR1 SGHRS, CDR2 YFSETQ. The CDR3 runs to 16 residues. The CDR3 coding sequence is TGCGCCAGCAGCTTGGAGTCAGGGACAGGGTTGAAGACCCAGTACTTC. Translated, it gives CASSLESGTGLKTQYF.

The chain joins TRBV4-2 to TRBJ2-1; 8 bases align to TRBD2. The V gene end was trimmed by 1 base and the J gene end by 7 bases; junction bases not matched to a gene: 6. Germline CDR1 is LGHNA and CDR2 is YNFKEQ. CDR3 size: 15 residues. In DNA form, the CDR3 reads TGTGCCAGCAGCCAAGCCGGGACTAGGGCTAATGAGCAGTTCTTC. Residues: CASSQAGTRANEQFF.

This clone is a singleton in its sample. One end of the junction fails to match germline, which may point to a read error. V usage is TRBV23-1 and J usage is TRBJ1-2; D might be TRBD1 (5 bases). TRBV23-1 falls under the ORF class, with uncertain function. This CDR3 region has 11 residues. CDR3 sequence (DNA): TGCGCCAGCAGTCTATTCGGGGGTTACCCTTTC. As protein: CASSLFGGYPF.

The CDR3 loop reads CASSLADKRLMNTEAFF. DNA for the CDR3: TGTGCCAGCAGCTTAGCGGACAAGAGGTTGATGAACACTGAAGCTTTCTTT. V usage is TRBV11-2 and J usage is TRBJ1-1; D is possibly TRBD1 (5 bases). Germline CDR1 reads SGHAT; CDR2 reads FQNNGV. V dropped 1 base and J dropped 0 bases, with 15 bases sitting between them. The CDR3 is 17 amino acids.

The chain employs TRBV5-4 and TRBJ1-1, with 7 bases that match TRBD1. V trimming: 3 bases; J trimming: 7 bases; junction bases outside the gene matches: 12. This CDR3 is built from 15 residues. CDR1 is SGHNT and CDR2 is YYREEE in the germline V gene (reference sequence). The CDR3 spells CASSSQGPLGVEAFF. The CDR3 DNA reads as TGTGCCAGCAGCTCACAGGGGCCCCTGGGGGTTGAAGCTTTCTTT.

V is TRBV10-3 and J is TRBJ2-7; D unclear. Trimming took off 5 bases at V and 0 bases at J, with 5 bases between the two ends. The CDR3 runs to 12 residues. Per germline, CDR1 ENHRY and CDR2 SYGVKD. The CDR3 reads CAISINSYEQYF. CDR3 bases: TGTGCCATCAGTATCAACTCCTACGAGCAGTACTTC.

The rearrangement joins TRBV19 to TRBJ2-5; 9 bases fit TRBD2. The CDR3 is 17 residues long. CDR1 is LNHDA and CDR2 is SQIVND in the germline V gene (reference sequence). Losses at the gene ends were 1 base for V and 2 bases for J; bases not matched to a gene: 8. The CDR3 reads CASSIALRAGGQETQYF. CDR3 coding DNA: TGTGCCAGTAGTATAGCTCTCCGAGCGGGGGGTCAAGAGACCCAGTACTTC.

The chain has TRBV30 and TRBJ1-2; 11 bases match TRBD1. CDR1 is GTSNPN, CDR2 SVGIG, per germline (reference sequence). The CDR3 consists of 12 residues. J lost 12 bases, V lost 1 base, and 4 bases had no gene match. This chain's CDR3 is CAWSGGQGANTF. The CDR3 coding sequence is TGTGCCTGGAGTGGAGGACAGGGGGCAAACACCTTC.

The chain couples TRBV19 to TRBJ2-2, with TRBD1 matching over 7 bases. Germline CDR1 and CDR2: LNHDA and SQIVND (reference sequence). This CDR3 comprises 15 residues. Trimming at V came to 5 bases and at J to 5 bases, leaving 8 bases not matched to a gene. The CDR3 region is CASSPQGSTTGELFF. CDR3 sequence (DNA): TGTGCCAGTAGTCCACAGGGGAGTACGACCGGGGAGCTGTTTTTT.

The chain links TRBV28 to TRBJ1-2, with 9 bases fitting TRBD1. Losses at the gene ends were 4 bases for V and 8 bases for J; bases not matched to a gene: 8. Germline values: CDR1 MDHEN, CDR2 SYDVKM. CDR3 length: 14 amino acids. The CDR3 DNA reads TGTGCCAGCAGTTCTGGACAGGGGCAGGGAGGCTACACCTTC. Its translation is CASSSGQGQGGYTF.

This clone came up once. CDR3 protein: CASSQVYSGGALSYNEQFF. CDR3 DNA: TGCGCCAGCAGCCAAGTTTACAGCGGGGGGGCCCTCTCCTACAATGAGCAGTTCTTC. The chain recombines TRBV4-1 with TRBJ2-1; 10 bases are shared with TRBD2. V shed 1 base, J shed 0 bases, and the junction held 9 bases outside the gene matches. The CDR3 spans 19 residues. Germline V lookup: CDR1 MGHRA, CDR2 YSYEKL.

The CDR3 protein is CAWSQGTGVQPQHF. The CDR3 nucleotides read TGTGCCTGGAGCCAAGGGACAGGGGTTCAGCCCCAGCATTTT. The gene calls are TRBV30 and TRBJ1-5; the match to TRBD1 covers 10 bases. Per the germline V gene, CDR1 is GTSNPN and CDR2 is SVGIG (reference sequence). V gave up 3 bases and J gave up 6 bases; unmatched junction bases: 5. The CDR3 contains 14 residues.

The rearrangement joins TRBV5-5 to TRBJ1-5; TRBD1 agrees at 10 bases. The CDR3 sequence is 15 residues long. The V gene end was trimmed by 0 bases and the J gene end by 7 bases; junction bases not matched to a gene: 4. Germline CDR1 and CDR2: SGHKS and YYEKEE (reference sequence). The CDR3 DNA is TGTGCCAGCAGCTTGGGACAGGGGGCCGGACAGCCCCAGCATTTT. Translating gives CASSLGQGAGQPQHF.

The rearrangement links TRBV7-2 to TRBJ1-2; 9 bases line up with TRBD1. The CDR3 loop spans 15 amino acids. Trimming took 1 base from V and 4 from J; bases not matched to a gene: 4. Per the germline V gene, CDR1 is SGHTA and CDR2 is FQGNSA. The CDR3 sequence: CASSLGTGAAYGYTF. Written as DNA, the CDR3 is TGTGCCAGCAGCTTAGGGACAGGGGCGGCCTATGGCTACACCTTC. Using reference TRBV7-2 and TRBJ1-2 for the parts outside the CDR3, the full variable domain is GAGVSQSPSNKVTEKGKDVELRCDPISGHTALYWYRQSLGQGLEFLIYFQGNSAPDKSGLPSDRFSAERTGGSVSTLTIQRTQQEDSAVYLCASSLGTGAAYGYTFGSGTRLTVV.

The chain joins TRBV6-1 to TRBJ2-7, with D possibly being TRBD1 (6 bases). CDR1 is MNHNS and CDR2 is SASEGT in the germline V gene. The CDR3 sequence is 17 residues long. Trimming removed 2 bases at V and 2 bases at J, with 19 bases between. CDR3 residues: CASSEWGPRSGTYEQYF. DNA of the CDR3: TGTGCCAGCAGTGAATGGGGGCCGCGATCAGGAACCTACGAGCAGTACTTC.

This clone has only one observation. Other DNA sequences in the same sample also yield this CDR3. The J gene is TRBJ1-2, the V gene TRBV30; D call uncertain. The ends were cut back, 1 base at V and 8 bases at J, with 8 bases in the middle. This CDR3 region has 11 residues. The germline V gene encodes CDR1 GTSNPN and CDR2 SVGIG (reference sequence). The CDR3 region has the DNA TGTGCCTGGAGTGGAGGTGGAGGCTACACCTTC. It translates to CAWSGGGGYTF.

The chain has TRBV5-1 and TRBJ2-1, with D unclear. This CDR3 region has 12 residues. The V end lost 3 bases, the J end lost 9 bases, and 10 bases lay between the germline ends. Germline V gene lookup returns CDR1 SGHRS and CDR2 YFSETQ. CDR3 region: CASSYVPGEQFF. The CDR3 nucleotides are TGCGCCAGCAGCTACGTTCCGGGTGAGCAGTTCTTC. Full variable domain (rest looked up from reference TRBV5-1 and TRBJ2-1): KAGVTQTPRYLIKTRGQQVTLSCSPISGHRSVSWYQQTPGQGLQFLFEYFSETQRNKGNFPGRFSGRQFSNSRSEMNVSTLELGDSALYLCASSYVPGEQFFGPGTRLTVL.

Here the CDR3 reads CASSQVGLSRGYGYTF. As DNA, the CDR3 is TGTGCCAGCAGCCAAGTCGGCTTGTCCAGGGGCTATGGCTACACCTTC. The chain carries TRBV3-1 (or the pseudogene TRBV3-2) and TRBJ1-2; tentative D call: TRBD1 (6 bases). Germline V gene sequence: CDR1 LGHDT, CDR2 YNNKEL (reference sequence). The V end was cut by 1 base, the J end by 4 bases, with 16 bases between. The CDR3 spans 16 residues.

The J gene is TRBJ1-2, the V gene TRBV28; weak D call: TRBD1 (5 bases). Between the trimmed V and J ends, which lost 5 bases and 5 bases, there was a span of 12 bases. Looked up from germline, CDR1 is MDHEN and CDR2 is SYDVKM. This CDR3 spans 13 amino acids. CDR3 DNA: TGTGCCAGCAGTCCGGGACGGGAGTATGGCTACACCTTC. Translating gives CASSPGREYGYTF.

J is TRBJ1-1 and V is TRBV5-6; tentatively, D is TRBD1 (6 bases). CDR1 is SGHDT and CDR2 is YYEEEE in the germline V gene. Trimming left V 1 base short and J 3 bases short, with 13 bases between. This CDR3 has 15 residues. The CDR3 loop reads CASSLYNRDDTEAFF. The CDR3 nucleotides are TGTGCCAGCAGCTTGTATAACAGGGATGACACTGAAGCTTTCTTT.

The V gene is TRBV23-1, the J gene TRBJ2-3; TRBD1 matches at 7 bases. TRBV23-1 is known as an ORF, though its function is uncertain. With V trimmed by 3 bases and J by 7 bases, 13 bases remained unmatched. The CDR3 covers 16 residues. The CDR3 here is CASSHLDRERGNTQYF. Written as DNA, the CDR3 is TGCGCCAGCAGTCATTTAGACAGGGAAAGGGGAAATACGCAGTATTTT.

The gene calls are TRBV18 and TRBJ2-6, with 9 nucleotides matching TRBD1. CDR3 length: 17 amino acids. V trimming: 6 bases; J trimming: 2 bases; junction bases outside the gene matches: 8. CDR1 is KGHSH and CDR2 is LQKENI in the germline V gene. DNA for the CDR3: TGTGCCAGCTCCGAGGGACAGGGACGCACTGGGGCCAACGTCCTGACTTTC. Encoded protein: CASSEGQGRTGANVLTF.

The chain employs TRBV5-1 and TRBJ2-2; tentatively, D is TRBD1 (6 bases). Trimming removed 4 bases at V and 1 base at J, with 8 bases between. Looked up from germline, CDR1 is SGHRS and CDR2 is YFSETQ. The CDR3 is 14 amino acids. CDR3 nucleotide sequence: TGCGCCAGCAGCAGGGGACAGAACACCGGGGAGCTGTTTTTT. It translates to CASSRGQNTGELFF.

Remarks on this clone: Given the absence of the conserved phenylalanine or tryptophan at the CDR3 end, a read error is likely. It is unclear where the CDR3 begins or ends on the DNA, so no DNA is shown, and the CDR3 is as TCRdb lists it. The chain employs TRBV11-2 and TRBJ1-1. The germline CDR1 and CDR2 sequences are SGHAT and FQNNGV. The CDR3 is 13 amino acids in total, end residues counted. The CDR3 here is CASSLDRRGGLVV.

The J gene is TRBJ2-1, the V gene TRBV7-3; D not certain. The germline CDR1 and CDR2 sequences are SGHTA and FQGTGA. The CDR3 contains 14 residues. V was cut by 2 bases and J by 9 bases, with 14 bases left in between. CDR3 DNA: TGTGCCAGCAGCTTACCATTGATGTGCGCTGAGCAGTTCTTC. Translated, it gives CASSLPLMCAEQFF.

The chain couples TRBV10-1 to TRBJ1-4; D may be TRBD1 (6 bases). The germline V gene has CDR1 WNHNN and CDR2 SYGVQD (reference sequence). CDR3 size: 15 residues. Trimming removed 6 bases from V and 2 bases from J, with 13 bases in between. As DNA, the CDR3 is TGCGCCAGCAGGGGAGGGCAGGGGACTAATGAAAAACTGTTTTTT. Its protein product is CASRGGQGTNEKLFF.